The 26 T cell receptor beta chains reported below all come from one sample, sequenced in a study of neurological immune-mediated disorders. TCRdb fed the 5' RACE reads into MiXCR, producing one record per CDR3 protein. The data contain roughly 70,000 distinct CDR3 sequences, about 5.1% of them singletons. Material: PBMCs. The receptors were gathered from a woman aged 70-85 years with multiple sclerosis.

This clonotype was picked up many times. The chain joins TRBV12-3 or TRBV12-4 to TRBJ1-1, with D perhaps matching TRBD1 (5 bases). This CDR3 has 16 residues. Trimming cost V 2 bases and J 0 bases, with 13 bases left between them. The CDR3 spells CASSLMAGVVNTEAFF. CDR3 nucleotides: TGTGCCAGCAGTTTAATGGCGGGGGTGGTGAACACTGAAGCTTTCTTT.

Many counts were recorded for this clonotype. This chain uses TRBV7-2 with TRBJ2-6, with D maybe TRBD1 (6 bases). The CDR3 totals 17 residues. Germline V gene sequence: CDR1 SGHTA, CDR2 FQGNSA. V was cut by 3 bases and J by 0 bases, with 12 bases left in between. CDR3 in amino acids: CASSFGRGNSGANVLTF. The CDR3 DNA sequence: TGTGCCAGCAGCTTTGGCAGGGGCAACTCTGGGGCCAACGTCCTGACTTTC.

This clonotype was seen a single time. The V call is TRBV20-1, the J call TRBJ2-7; 14 nucleotides line up with TRBD2. Germline V gene data show CDR1 as DFQATT and CDR2 as SNEGSKA (reference sequence). The CDR3 consists of 15 residues. The ends lost 6 bases at V and 1 base at J; junction bases unmatched: 5. CDR3 in amino acids: CSATGLAGASYEQYF. CDR3 DNA: TGCAGTGCAACGGGACTAGCGGGAGCGTCCTACGAGCAGTACTTC.

This clonotype was detected ten times or more. The chain has TRBV20-1 and TRBJ2-5; tentative D call: TRBD1 (5 bases). Between the trimmed V and J ends, which lost 5 bases and 1 base, there was a span of 17 bases. Germline values: CDR1 DFQATT, CDR2 SNEGSKA (reference sequence). This CDR3 has 15 amino acids. DNA of the CDR3: TGCAGTGCTGAGGTGTGGGGCCGAGGCCAAGAGACCCAGTACTTC. This codes for CSAEVWGRGQETQYF.

This clonotype was recorded many times. V is TRBV20-1 and J is TRBJ2-7; D call uncertain. Germline loops: CDR1 DFQATT, CDR2 SNEGSKA (reference sequence). There are 15 residues in the CDR3. V shed 2 bases and J shed 3 bases, with 17 bases lying between them. CDR3: CSARPLSSSRYEQYF. The CDR3 DNA reads as TGCAGTGCTAGACCCCTGAGTAGCAGCCGCTACGAGCAGTACTTC.

This clonotype has ten or more counts. The rearrangement uses TRBV20-1 and TRBJ1-1, with D uncertain. Germline assignment: CDR1 DFQATT and CDR2 SNEGSKA (reference sequence). The CDR3 is 17 residues long. Trimming took off 0 bases at V and 2 bases at J, with 19 bases between the two ends. The CDR3 here is CSARDPLLRGRNTEAFF. DNA for the CDR3: TGCAGTGCTAGAGATCCTCTTCTGCGGGGAAGAAACACTGAAGCTTTCTTT.

Many counts were recorded for this clonotype. The V call is TRBV7-2, the J call TRBJ2-7; no reliable D call. The germline V and J ends were trimmed by 5 bases and 2 bases, with 16 bases remaining between them. The CDR3 loop spans 15 amino acids. Germline-derived CDR1 and CDR2 are SGHTA and FQGNSA. CDR3 region: CASSPGGSITYEQYF. In DNA form, the CDR3 reads TGTGCCAGCAGCCCGGGCGGCAGTATCACCTACGAGCAGTACTTC.

This clonotype showed up many times. This sequence joins TRBV29-1 and TRBJ1-1, with D hard to call. The V gene lost 4 bases and the J gene lost 3 bases, with 12 bases spanning the gap. Germline V gene sequence: CDR1 SQVTM, CDR2 ANQGSEA. CDR3 length equals 13 residues. CDR3 protein: CSVVGPRDTEAFF. CDR3 nucleotide sequence: TGCAGCGTTGTAGGGCCGAGGGACACTGAAGCTTTCTTT.

The table lists this clonotype with many counts. CDR3 coding DNA: TGCAGCGTTGGGCCGCGGGATGAGCAGTTCTTC. Its protein is CSVGPRDEQFF. The chain couples TRBV29-1 to TRBJ2-1, with D possibly matching TRBD2 (5 bases). V lost 4 bases and J 8 bases, leaving 9 bases between the germline ends. CDR3 size: 11 residues. Germline V gene lookup returns CDR1 SQVTM and CDR2 ANQGSEA.

The table lists this clonotype with many counts. The chain recombines TRBV4-1 with TRBJ2-1; D is perhaps TRBD1 (5 bases). V was cut by 1 base and J by 5 bases, with 12 bases left in between. This CDR3 contains 15 residues. Germline CDR1 is MGHRA and CDR2 is YSYEKL. In nucleotides, the CDR3 is TGCGCCAGCAGCCAAGTGGACAAGAGCAACAATGAGCAGTTCTTC. Translating it yields CASSQVDKSNNEQFF.

V and J are TRBV18 and TRBJ1-1, with TRBD1 identical over 7 bases. This CDR3 spans 15 amino acids. Trimming at V came to 1 base and at J to 3 bases, leaving 5 bases not matched to a gene. Per germline, CDR1 KGHSH and CDR2 LQKENI. The DNA for the CDR3 is TGTGCCAGCTCACCACAAGGGGGCTTAGACACTGAAGCTTTCTTT. Amino acids: CASSPQGGLDTEAFF.

This clonotype was seen at least ten times. Here the CDR3 reads CASSPDRDYGYTF. CDR3 coding DNA: TGTGCCAGCAGCCCGGACAGGGACTATGGCTACACCTTC. The chain uses TRBV7-9 and TRBJ1-2, with 8 bases that match TRBD1. CDR3 length: 13 residues. Trimming cost V 5 bases and J 3 bases; bases outside gene matches: 2. Germline V gene lookup returns CDR1 SEHNR and CDR2 FQNEAQ (reference sequence).

This clonotype was found a few times. This sequence joins TRBV30 and TRBJ2-7, with 11 bases aligning to TRBD1. The germline V gene encodes CDR1 GTSNPN and CDR2 SVGIG (reference sequence). V dropped 5 bases and J dropped 2; count of bases not matched to a gene: 5. The CDR3 contains 14 residues. CDR3 bases: TGTGCCTGGGAAGAGGGACAGGGGGCCTACGAGCAGTACTTC. As protein: CAWEEGQGAYEQYF.

Ten or more counts support this clonotype. The rearrangement joins TRBV3-1 to TRBJ2-3, with 10 bases aligning to TRBD2. CDR1 is LGHDT, CDR2 YNNKEL, per germline (reference sequence). J gave up 7 bases and V 0 bases, and 10 bases lay outside the gene matches. The CDR3 contains 17 residues. CDR3 amino acids: CASSQDGSGRALHTQYF. CDR3 nucleotides: TGTGCCAGCAGCCAAGATGGCAGCGGGAGGGCCCTCCATACGCAGTATTTT.

The table lists this clonotype with many counts. The V and J genes are TRBV2 and TRBJ1-1; TRBD1 matches 8 bases. V lost 8 bases, J lost 1 base, and 3 bases stayed unmatched. The CDR3 has 13 amino acids. Germline lookup yields CDR1 SNHLY and CDR2 FYNNEI. The CDR3 sequence is CASLDRANTEAFF. The CDR3 nucleotides read TGTGCCAGCCTGGACAGGGCGAACACTGAAGCTTTCTTT. The variable domain in full, completed from reference TRBV2 and TRBJ1-1, reads EPEVTQTPSHQVTQMGQEVILRCVPISNHLYFYWYRQILGQKVEFLVSFYNNEISEKSEIFDDQFSVERPDGSNFTLKIRSTKLEDSAMYFCASLDRANTEAFFGQGTRLTVV.

This clonotype has just a few counts. The rearrangement joins TRBV20-1 to TRBJ2-1; possible D gene TRBD2, 7 bases. Trimming took 0 bases from V and 8 from J, leaving 17 bases between them. Germline V gene sequence: CDR1 DFQATT, CDR2 SNEGSKA (reference sequence). This CDR3 contains 15 residues. DNA for the CDR3: TGCAGTGCTAGAGATTCGGACAGCGGGGCGGATGAGCAGTTCTTC. This codes for CSARDSDSGADEQFF.

This clonotype came up many times. V gene TRBV20-1 combines with J gene TRBJ1-4, with 10 bases aligning to TRBD1. The CDR3 is 14 amino acids. Germline CDR1 reads DFQATT; CDR2 reads SNEGSKA (reference sequence). The V gene end was trimmed by 4 bases and the J gene end by 8 bases; junction bases not matched to a gene: 7. The CDR3 sequence is CSAMTGGVGEKLFF. DNA of the CDR3: TGCAGTGCTATGACAGGGGGCGTGGGGGAAAAACTGTTTTTT.

This clonotype appeared many times. CDR3 sequence: CASRGLAGSQETQYF. CDR3 DNA: TGCGCCAGCAGGGGACTAGCGGGGTCCCAAGAGACCCAGTACTTC. The rearrangement uses TRBV10-2 and TRBJ2-5; TRBD2 agrees at 13 bases. The CDR3 extends over 15 amino acids. Germline lookup yields CDR1 WSHSY and CDR2 SAAADI. Unmatched junction bases numbered 2, after V lost 6 bases and J lost 1 base.

This clonotype was counted at least ten times. The rearrangement joins TRBV20-1 to TRBJ2-1; TRBD2 might be the D (6 bases). Trimming took off 3 bases at V and 10 bases at J, with 10 bases between the two ends. The CDR3 runs 11 residues. Germline CDR1 and CDR2: DFQATT and SNEGSKA (reference sequence). The CDR3 DNA reads as TGCAGTGCTAGTCTAGCGCCAGAGCAGTTCTTC. This encodes CSASLAPEQFF.

This chain uses TRBV5-1 with TRBJ1-3; 9 bases match TRBD1. V trimming: 4 bases; J trimming: 12 bases; junction bases outside the gene matches: 14. Per germline, CDR1 SGHRS and CDR2 YFSETQ. This CDR3 region has 15 residues. The CDR3: CASSPGQGSGKNIYF. For the CDR3, the DNA is TGCGCCAGCAGCCCCGGACAGGGGTCTGGAAAAAACATATATTTT.

This clonotype has ten or more counts. One junction end disagrees with the germline gene, perhaps due to a read error. V usage is TRBV9 and J usage is TRBJ2-5; a possible D gene is TRBD1 (6 bases). The CDR3 totals 13 residues. From germline, CDR1 is SGDLS and CDR2 YYNGEE. CDR3 DNA sequence: TGTGCCAGCAGCGGTAGGGGACAAGGGACCCAGTACTTC. As protein: CASSGRGQGTQYF.

This clonotype was observed at least ten times. The chain has TRBV10-3 and TRBJ2-1; 8 bases map to TRBD1. Trimming removed 11 bases from V and 5 bases from J; junction bases left unmatched: 11. The CDR3 consists of 14 residues. CDR1 is ENHRY and CDR2 is SYGVKD in the germline V gene. DNA of the CDR3: TGTGCCCTCGGCAGGGGGCTAAACGACAATGAGCAGTTCTTC. Translated: CALGRGLNDNEQFF.

This clonotype was seen ten or more times. For the CDR3, the DNA is TGCAGCGTGGAGACAGGGGGCGGTTCCTATGGCTACACCTTC. Its protein product is CSVETGGGSYGYTF. The rearrangement links TRBV29-1 to TRBJ1-2; TRBD1 matches at 10 bases. The CDR3 has 14 amino acids. J was trimmed by 4 bases and V by 6 bases; bases with no gene match: 8. Per the germline V gene, CDR1 is SQVTM and CDR2 is ANQGSEA.

This clonotype was observed many times. The chain is built from TRBV5-1 and TRBJ2-3; TRBD2 matches 9 bases. Germline V lookup: CDR1 SGHRS, CDR2 YFSETQ. The CDR3 covers 13 residues. V shed 10 bases and J 6 bases; nucleotides not matched to a gene: 9. The CDR3 reads CASAGGELDTQYF. Written as DNA, the CDR3 is TGCGCCTCTGCGGGAGGGGAACTGGATACGCAGTATTTT.

There are many counts of this clonotype. The V call is TRBV5-1, the J call TRBJ1-4, with no clear D. Germline CDR1 and CDR2: SGHRS and YFSETQ. V shed 1 base and J shed 4 bases, with 11 bases lying between them. The CDR3 loop spans 15 amino acids. The DNA of the CDR3 is TGCGCCAGCAGCTTGTTTTCCGGGATTAATGAAAAACTGTTTTTT. This codes for CASSLFSGINEKLFF.

The chain uses TRBV6-6 and TRBJ1-1, with 9 bases that match TRBD1. CDR3 length: 15 residues. Germline assignment: CDR1 MNHNY and CDR2 SVGAGI (reference sequence). V shed 4 bases, J shed 2 bases, and the junction held 5 bases outside the gene matches. CDR3 nucleotides: TGTGCCAGCAGTTTCCGGACAGGGGATAACACTGAAGCTTTCTTT. It translates to CASSFRTGDNTEAFF.